What follows are 8 T cell receptor beta chains derived from one specimen sequenced in a study of cytomegalovirus exposure and HLA in healthy donors. The PCR employed 60 Vbeta primers together with 13 Jbeta primers. Data came from immunoSEQ multiplex PCR; TCRdb stores just in-frame clones and leaves some out. The sample shows about 160,000 clones, 87% of them seen only once. Specimen: PBMCs. These receptors originate from a woman aged 30 to 39 in good health and CMV-seronegative.

This chain connects TRBV5-5 to TRBJ2-2; D is possibly TRBD2 (6 bases). Germline V gene lookup returns CDR1 SGHKS and CDR2 YYEKEE (reference sequence). Trimming removed 0 bases at V and 7 bases at J, with 13 bases between. CDR3 size: 15 residues. CDR3 bases: TGTGCCAGCAGCTTGGGCGGGACTTTGGACGGGGAGCTGTTTTTT. The encoded protein is CASSLGGTLDGELFF. Filled out from reference TRBV5-5 and TRBJ2-2, the complete variable domain reads DAGVTQSPTHLIKTRGQQVTLRCSPISGHKSVSWYQQVLGQGPQFIFQYYEKEERGRGNFPDRFSARQFPNYSSELNVNALLLGDSALYLCASSLGGTLDGELFFGEGSRLTVL.

This chain joins TRBV29-1 and TRBJ1-1; TRBD1 agrees at 8 bases. Per the germline V gene, CDR1 is SQVTM and CDR2 is ANQGSEA. Losses at the gene ends were 7 bases for V and 7 bases for J; bases not matched to a gene: 8. The CDR3 contains 12 residues. The CDR3 DNA sequence: TGCAGCGCCCTAAATGACAGGGGTGAAGCTTTCTTT. It translates to CSALNDRGEAFF.

The genes are TRBV6-1 and TRBJ2-5; D not certain. Deletions cut 5 bases from V and 5 bases from J, with 12 bases between. There are 13 residues in the CDR3. Per germline, CDR1 MNHNS and CDR2 SASEGT. The CDR3 spells CASSTIPEETQYF. The CDR3 region has the DNA TGTGCCAGCAGTACAATACCGGAGGAGACCCAGTACTTC.

The genes are TRBV6-1 and TRBJ1-6; TRBD1 is a possible D gene (5 bases). Trimming took off 6 bases at V and 10 bases at J, with 13 bases between the two ends. The germline gives CDR1 MNHNS, CDR2 SASEGT. The CDR3 covers 13 residues. The CDR3 sequence is CASSGDSESPLHF. CDR3 bases: TGTGCCAGCAGCGGAGACAGTGAATCACCCCTCCACTTT.

This clone has only one observation. V and J are TRBV4-2 and TRBJ2-4, with 15 bases matching TRBD2. The CDR3 consists of 18 residues. The germline V gene encodes CDR1 LGHNA and CDR2 YNFKEQ. J was trimmed by 4 bases and V by 3 bases; bases with no gene match: 7. CDR3 sequence (DNA): TGTGCCAGCAGCCAGGGGGGACTAGCGGGAGGCCGGAAAAACATTCAGTACTTC. Translation gives CASSQGGLAGGRKNIQYF.

V is TRBV7-3 and J is TRBJ2-1; 8 bases line up with TRBD2. From germline, CDR1 is SGHTA and CDR2 FQGTGA. V lost 1 base, J lost 6 bases, and 8 bases stayed unmatched. The CDR3 has 16 amino acids. CDR3 sequence (DNA): TGTGCCAGCAGCTTAAGCCCGGGAGGGCTTGGCAATGAGCAGTTCTTC. Amino acid sequence: CASSLSPGGLGNEQFF. Full variable domain (rest looked up from reference TRBV7-3 and TRBJ2-1): GAGVSQTPSNKVTEKGKYVELRCDPISGHTALYWYRQSLGQGPEFLIYFQGTGAADDSGLPNDRFFAVRPEGSVSTLKIQRTERGDSAVYLCASSLSPGGLGNEQFFGPGTRLTVL.

This rearrangement joins TRBV11-3 to TRBJ2-1; 11 bases are shared with TRBD2. V gave up 3 bases and J gave up 9 bases; unmatched junction bases: 4. The CDR3 spans 14 residues. CDR1 is SGHNT and CDR2 is YENEEA in the germline V gene. CDR3 region: CASSFSGGAPEQFF. In DNA form, the CDR3 reads TGTGCCAGCAGCTTTAGCGGGGGGGCCCCTGAGCAGTTCTTC.

The chain couples TRBV19 to TRBJ1-1, with unresolved D. Germline assignment: CDR1 LNHDA and CDR2 SQIVND (reference sequence). There are 15 residues in the CDR3. V lost 5 bases and J 1 base, leaving 14 bases between the germline ends. The CDR3 loop is CASSPSTRRNTEAFF. CDR3 sequence (DNA): TGTGCCAGTAGTCCCTCGACCCGGAGGAACACTGAAGCTTTCTTT. Filled out from reference TRBV19 and TRBJ1-1, the complete variable domain reads DGGITQSPKYLFRKEGQNVTLSCEQNLNHDAMYWYRQDPGQGLRLIYYSQIVNDFQKGDIAEGYSVSREKKESFPLTVTSAQKNPTAFYLCASSPSTRRNTEAFFGQGTRLTVV.